What follows describes a single TCR beta chain. This record comes from a study of cytotoxic CD8 clonotypes in ibrutinib-treated CLL. Assay used: immunoSEQ multiplex PCR; TCRdb lists only in-frame clones, some missing. The sample has 95,000 to 100,000 clones, 70% to 85% seen once. Germline V gene sequence: CDR1 LGHNA, CDR2 YNFKEQ. V shed 5 bases, J shed 2 bases, and the junction held 5 bases outside the gene matches. The CDR3 covers 14 residues. V usage is TRBV4-2 and J usage is TRBJ2-7, with 8 positions matching TRBD1. The sequenced sample was PBMCs, obtained after 12 months of ibrutinib treatment. The sequence came from a human donor with chronic lymphocytic leukemia. CDR3 bases: TGTGCCAGCAGCGGCGGACAGGGAGCCTACGAGCAGTACTTC. Amino acid sequence: CASSGGQGAYEQYF.